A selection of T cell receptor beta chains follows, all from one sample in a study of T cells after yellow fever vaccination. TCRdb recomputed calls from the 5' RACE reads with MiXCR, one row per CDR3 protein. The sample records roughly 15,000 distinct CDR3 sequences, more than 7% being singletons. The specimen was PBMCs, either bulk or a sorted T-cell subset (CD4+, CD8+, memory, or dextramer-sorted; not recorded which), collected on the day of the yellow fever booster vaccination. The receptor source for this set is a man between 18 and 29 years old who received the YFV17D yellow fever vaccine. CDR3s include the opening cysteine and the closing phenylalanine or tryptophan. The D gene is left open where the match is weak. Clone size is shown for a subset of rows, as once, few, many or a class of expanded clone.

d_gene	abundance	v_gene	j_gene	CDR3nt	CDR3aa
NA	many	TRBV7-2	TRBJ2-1	TGTGCCAGCAGTGGAGTACCTATTCTGGGCAATGAGCAGTTCTTC	CASSGVPILGNEQFF
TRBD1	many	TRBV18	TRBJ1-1	TGTGCCAGCTCATCTGGGACAGGGCGTAGCTCTGAAGCTTTCTTT	CASSSGTGRSSEAFF
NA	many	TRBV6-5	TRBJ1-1	TGTGCCAGCAGTTCCATTATGAACACTGAAGCTTTCTTT	CASSSIMNTEAFF
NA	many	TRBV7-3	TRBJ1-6	TGTGCCAGCAGCTTAGGGGGGGGGCTACCCCTCCACTTT	CASSLGGGLPLHF
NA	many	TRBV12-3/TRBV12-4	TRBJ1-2	TGTGCCAGCAGTTGGACAGAATATGGCTACACCTTC	CASSWTEYGYTF
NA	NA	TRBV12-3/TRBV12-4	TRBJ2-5	TGTGCCAGCAGTTTAGGAGCGGTCCAAGAGACCCAGTACTTC	CASSLGAVQETQYF
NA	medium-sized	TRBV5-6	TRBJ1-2	TGTGCCAGCAGCCTACAGGGCCCTGTCTATGGCTACACCTTC	CASSLQGPVYGYTF
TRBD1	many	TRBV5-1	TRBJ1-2	TGCGCCAGCAGCATCCTCCTACAGGGGACCTATGGCTACACCTTC	CASSILLQGTYGYTF
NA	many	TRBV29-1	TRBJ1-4	TGCAGTTGTGGCAGCAATGAAAATGAAAAACTGTTTTTT	CSCGSNENEKLFF
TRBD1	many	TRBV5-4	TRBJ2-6	TGTGCCAGCAGCTTGGCGGGACAGGGGGCTTCTGGGGCCAACGTCCTGACTTTC	CASSLAGQGASGANVLTF
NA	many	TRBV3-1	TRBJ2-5	TGTGCCAGCAGTCTCCTTACGGAGACCCAGTACTTC	CASSLLTETQYF
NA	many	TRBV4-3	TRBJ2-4	TGCGCCAGCAGCCGAAGTCATCAGAGAGCCAAAAACATTCAGTACTTC	CASSRSHQRAKNIQYF
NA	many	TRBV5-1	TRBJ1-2	TGCGCCAGCAGCATAACAGGGTCCCTGGGCTACACCTTC	CASSITGSLGYTF
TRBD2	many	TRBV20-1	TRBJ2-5	TGCAGTGCTAGTAGGGCGGGGGGTGAGACCCAGTACTTC	CSASRAGGETQYF
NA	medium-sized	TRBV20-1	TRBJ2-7	TGCAGTGCACCCGACGCCCTGGTGGGGTCCTACGAGCAGTACTTC	CSAPDALVGSYEQYF
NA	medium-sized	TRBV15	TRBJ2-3	TGTGCCACCAGCAGAGTTAGCGGTAACACAGATACGCAGTATTTT	CATSRVSGNTDTQYF
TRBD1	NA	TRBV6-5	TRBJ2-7	TGTGCCAGCAGTTGGGGGGGGACAGGGGCCTACGAGCAGTACTTC	CASSWGGTGAYEQYF
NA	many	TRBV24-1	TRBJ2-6	TGTGCCACCAGTGATTTCAGCTCTGGGGCCAACGTCCTGACTTTC	CATSDFSSGANVLTF
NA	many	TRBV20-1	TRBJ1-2	TGCAGTGCTAGAGATGGACAGAGGATGGAACACACCTTC	CSARDGQRMEHTF
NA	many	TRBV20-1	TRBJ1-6	TGCAGTGCTAGAGATATCGGGGGTTTGGGGTCACCCCTCCACTTT	CSARDIGGLGSPLHF
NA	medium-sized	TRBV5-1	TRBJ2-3	TGCGCCAGCAGCTTGGGGGGCCCCACAGATACGCAGTATTTT	CASSLGGPTDTQYF
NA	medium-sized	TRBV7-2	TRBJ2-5	TGTGCCAGCAGCCAGCAGGGGGGGGAGACCCAGTACTTC	CASSQQGGETQYF
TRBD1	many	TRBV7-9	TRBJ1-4	TGTGCCAGCAGCCTGACCGGGACAGCTAATGAAAAACTGTTTTTT	CASSLTGTANEKLFF
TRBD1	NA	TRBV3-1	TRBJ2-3	TGTGCCAGCAGCCCCCTCTATAGGGGGCGAGATACGAAGTATTTT	CASSPLYRGRDTKYF
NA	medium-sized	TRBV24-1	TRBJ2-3	TGTGCCACCAGTGATTTCACAGATACGCAGTATTTT	CATSDFTDTQYF
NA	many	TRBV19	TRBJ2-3	TGTGCGAGTACTAGCCGCACAGATACGCAGTATTTT	CASTSRTDTQYF
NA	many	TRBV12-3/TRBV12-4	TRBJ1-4	TGTGCCAGCAGTTATTTTGGGGGTGAAAAACTGTTTTTT	CASSYFGGEKLFF